Listed here is a single T cell receptor beta chain. Study processing details: Amplification with reference gene primers provided the estimates of nucleated cell counts. TCRdb's copy holds only in-frame clones and misses some; the assay was immunoSEQ multiplex PCR. The V and J calls and clone size were taken over from that table, and D and trimming were inferred from the DNA. The sample records 150,000 to 200,000 clones, around 92% being singletons. This entry is derived from a study of blood T cell repertoires in COVID-19. At the level of the study: COVID-19 samples collected from the United States, Italy and Spain covered acute and convalescent phases. PBMCs, B-cell-depleted T cells, or T cells provided the cDNA or gDNA that made up the material.

The V and J ends lost 6 bases and 6 bases respectively, with 12 bases between them. The CDR3 consists of 13 residues. Germline assignment: CDR1 SNHLY and CDR2 FYNNEI. The gene calls are TRBV2 and TRBJ1-5; weak D call: TRBD1 (6 bases). The sample comprised peripheral blood. The TCR originated in a man aged 60-69 years with acute or convalescent COVID-19. CDR3: CASSLTGIQPQHF. In nucleotides, the CDR3 is TGTGCCAGCAGCCTTACAGGGATTCAGCCCCAGCATTTT. The full variable domain, rest sourced from reference TRBV2 and TRBJ1-5, is EPEVTQTPSHQVTQMGQEVILRCVPISNHLYFYWYRQILGQKVEFLVSFYNNEISEKSEIFDDQFSVERPDGSNFTLKIRSTKLEDSAMYFCASSLTGIQPQHFGDGTRLSIL.